The 26 T cell receptor beta chains below all came from one sample that was sequenced in a study of blood T cell repertoires in COVID-19. Data came from immunoSEQ multiplex PCR; TCRdb stores just in-frame clones and leaves some out. The top ten hold around 4.3% of the sample, which has some 110,000 clones, 65% to 90% seen once. Material: peripheral blood. Receptors were obtained from a man aged 50 to 60 with acute or convalescent COVID-19.

The rearrangement uses TRBV7-9 and TRBJ2-2; D may be TRBD2 (6 bases). This CDR3 has 14 amino acids. Germline V CDR1 and CDR2: SEHNR, FQNEAQ (reference sequence). V shed 10 bases and J shed 8 bases, with 20 bases lying between them. This chain's CDR3 is CATQRASVRGELFF. The DNA of the CDR3 is TGTGCCACCCAAAGAGCTAGCGTAAGGGGGGAGCTGTTTTTT.

The rearrangement joins TRBV28 to TRBJ2-5; TRBD2 aligns across 8 bases. J lost 1 base, V lost 4 bases, and 11 bases had no gene match. CDR3 length: 17 amino acids. CDR1 is MDHEN and CDR2 is SYDVKM in the germline V gene. The CDR3 coding sequence is TGTGCCAGCAGTTCCCGCCAGCGGGAGAGAACCCAAGAGACCCAGTACTTC. Translating gives CASSSRQRERTQETQYF.

The J gene is TRBJ2-7, the V gene TRBV3-1 (or the pseudogene TRBV3-2); perhaps TRBD2 as D (6 bases). This CDR3 is built from 15 residues. With 3 bases removed from V and 6 bases from J, the gap between germline ends came to 18 bases. CDR1 LGHDT and CDR2 YNNKEL come from the germline V gene (reference sequence). The CDR3 bases are TGTGCCAGCAGCCAGGGCGCCGGGAGTGGTGTCGAGCAGTACTTC. As protein: CASSQGAGSGVEQYF.

V is TRBV7-3 and J is TRBJ2-5; a weak D match, TRBD1 (6 bases). The germline gives CDR1 SGHTA, CDR2 FQGTGA. The CDR3 consists of 15 residues. V was clipped by 5 bases and J by 5 bases, with 18 bases between them. The CDR3 DNA reads as TGTGCCAGCAGCGCAGGGGCAGTGGTTTCGGAGACCCAGTACTTC. Its translation: CASSAGAVVSETQYF.

The chain carries TRBV6-5 and TRBJ1-4, with a weak D call TRBD1 (5 bases). The CDR3 consists of 12 residues. The germline V gene has CDR1 MNHEY and CDR2 SVGAGI. V lost 3 bases and J 12 bases, leaving 11 bases between the germline ends. The CDR3 here is CASSYGGGQLFF. CDR3 in DNA: TGTGCCAGCAGTTATGGCGGGGGTCAACTGTTTTTT.

The chain is built from TRBV19 and TRBJ1-2; 9 bases agree with TRBD1. Germline lookup yields CDR1 LNHDA and CDR2 SQIVND (reference sequence). The CDR3 has 14 residues. J lost 5 bases, V lost 3 bases, and 4 bases had no gene match. The CDR3 DNA reads TGTGCCAGTAGTATGATGACAGGGGGATATGGCTACACCTTC. It is translated as CASSMMTGGYGYTF.

V and J are TRBV28 and TRBJ1-5; no definite D call. The CDR3 is made up of 15 amino acids. Germline-derived CDR1 and CDR2 are MDHEN and SYDVKM. V gave up 8 bases and J gave up 2 bases, with 16 bases separating them. The CDR3 DNA reads TGTGCCAGCGACTCCGGAGCGGTGGGCAATCAGCCCCAGCATTTT. Residues: CASDSGAVGNQPQHF.

Here the CDR3 reads CASSQVWGAYNEQFF. CDR3 nucleotides: TGCGCCAGCAGCCAAGTTTGGGGGGCCTACAATGAGCAGTTCTTC. The chain links TRBV4-1 to TRBJ2-1, with D possibly TRBD2 on 6 matching bases. From germline, CDR1 is MGHRA and CDR2 YSYEKL. The CDR3 contains 15 residues. The V and J ends lost 1 base and 2 bases respectively, with 9 bases between them.

The chain carries TRBV11-3 and TRBJ2-1, with 10 nucleotides matching TRBD2. Germline loops: CDR1 SGHNT, CDR2 YENEEA. The CDR3 covers 17 residues. V lost 3 bases, J lost 1 base, and 6 bases stayed unmatched. The CDR3 region is CASSLASGSLSYNEQFF. Here the CDR3 DNA reads TGTGCCAGCAGCTTGGCTAGCGGGAGTTTATCCTACAATGAGCAGTTCTTC.

The chain uses TRBV28 and TRBJ1-5; D is ambiguous. Per the germline V gene, CDR1 is MDHEN and CDR2 is SYDVKM. This CDR3 contains 17 residues. Trimming took off 7 bases at V and 4 bases at J, with 23 bases between the two ends. CDR3 DNA sequence: TGTGCCAGCAACGGCCATTTACGGGTCGGTTTGAATCAGCCCCAGCATTTT. It is translated as CASNGHLRVGLNQPQHF.

This sequence joins TRBV7-3 and TRBJ2-6, with D uncertain. The V gene's germline CDR1 is SGHTA and CDR2 FQGTGA. Trimming left V 5 bases short and J 0 bases short, with 11 bases between. The CDR3 has 16 residues. DNA for the CDR3: TGTGCCAGCAGCCCAGTGAGGAGCTCTGGGGCCAACGTCCTGACTTTC. This sequence encodes CASSPVRSSGANVLTF.

V and J are TRBV7-8 and TRBJ2-7, with 8 bases fitting TRBD1. Germline loops: CDR1 SGHVS, CDR2 FQNEAQ. V trimming: 5 bases; J trimming: 4 bases; junction bases outside the gene matches: 13. The CDR3 has 16 residues. The DNA for the CDR3 is TGTGCCAGCAGCCTCGCCGGGCAGGGGGCAGGGTACGAGCAGTACTTC. It translates to CASSLAGQGAGYEQYF.

This chain joins TRBV6-2 or TRBV6-3 and TRBJ1-1, with no clear D. This CDR3 is 12 amino acids long. The germline V gene has CDR1 MNHEY and CDR2 SVGEGT. V lost 2 bases to trimming and J lost 6 bases, with 7 bases between them. The CDR3 reads CASSYPRAEAFF. The CDR3, as DNA: TGTGCCAGCAGTTACCCACGCGCTGAAGCTTTCTTT.

This sequence joins TRBV14 and TRBJ2-1, with a weak D call TRBD2 (5 bases). V was trimmed by 3 bases and J by 7 bases, leaving 19 bases between them. From germline, CDR1 is SGHDN and CDR2 FVKESK. The CDR3 covers 16 residues. CDR3 region: CASSQAPGRPGNEQFF. DNA for the CDR3: TGTGCCAGCAGCCAGGCACCAGGTCGGCCGGGGAATGAGCAGTTCTTC.

This clone appeared a few times. The gene calls are TRBV7-8 and TRBJ1-5; TRBD1 matches at 7 bases. The CDR3 totals 13 residues. The junction had 6 bases not matched to a gene; V was cut back by 3 bases and J by 10 bases. Germline V gene sequence: CDR1 SGHVS, CDR2 FQNEAQ. The CDR3 protein is CASSFTGDSPQHF. The CDR3 DNA sequence: TGTGCCAGCAGCTTCACAGGGGACTCTCCCCAGCATTTT.

This clone appeared once. The V call is TRBV9, the J call TRBJ1-2; D is perhaps TRBD1 (5 bases). Per the germline V gene, CDR1 is SGDLS and CDR2 is YYNGEE. This CDR3 has 13 amino acids. V gave up 3 bases and J gave up 8 bases, with 14 bases separating them. The CDR3 nucleotides read TGTGCCAGCAGCGACGTCGTGGGGCGGGGCTACACCTTC. It yields the protein CASSDVVGRGYTF.

This clone was picked up one time. The genes are TRBV7-2 and TRBJ1-2; D possibly corresponds to TRBD1 (6 bases). The CDR3 covers 15 residues. The germline V gene has CDR1 SGHTA and CDR2 FQGNSA. With 5 bases removed from V and 4 bases from J, the gap between germline ends came to 17 bases. CDR3 residues: CASSVRDTDIYGYTF. CDR3 sequence (DNA): TGTGCCAGCAGCGTCCGGGACACGGACATCTATGGCTACACCTTC.

This clone was detected once. The J gene is TRBJ1-4, the V gene TRBV2; no firm D call. V lost 7 bases and J 8 bases, leaving 14 bases between the germline ends. CDR1 and CDR2 from the germline V gene are SNHLY and FYNNEI. This CDR3 spans 13 amino acids. CDR3 DNA: TGTGCCAGCATTCGGGATTGGCGGGAAAAACTGTTTTTT. Amino acids: CASIRDWREKLFF.

V is TRBV18 and J is TRBJ2-5; a weak D match, TRBD2 (5 bases). Germline values: CDR1 KGHSH, CDR2 LQKENI. V dropped 5 bases and J dropped 2 bases, with 12 bases sitting between them. There are 14 residues in the CDR3. The CDR3 spells CASSSIPGQETQYF. CDR3 bases: TGTGCCAGCTCATCTATCCCGGGACAAGAGACCCAGTACTTC.

The chain recombines TRBV5-1 with TRBJ1-1; unclear D gene. Germline assignment: CDR1 SGHRS and CDR2 YFSETQ. This CDR3 has 15 residues. V lost 0 bases, J lost 4 bases, and 13 bases lay in between. Written as DNA, the CDR3 is TGCGCCAGCAGCTTGGAGGCGGTGTTGTTCACTGAAGCTTTCTTT. Translation gives CASSLEAVLFTEAFF.

V gene TRBV4-2 combines with J gene TRBJ2-3; D call uncertain. V was clipped by 0 bases and J by 1 base, with 14 bases between them. Germline V gene sequence: CDR1 LGHNA, CDR2 YNFKEQ. CDR3 length equals 17 residues. CDR3 coding DNA: TGTGCCAGCAGCCAAGATGCCGAGCGCGCCGGCACAGATACGCAGTATTTT. Translated, it gives CASSQDAERAGTDTQYF.

CDR3 nucleotide sequence: TGTGCCAGCAGCCGACAGGGGGGCACCGGGGAGCTGTTTTTT. It encodes CASSRQGGTGELFF. The chain is built from TRBV7-9 and TRBJ2-2, with 9 bases fitting TRBD1. CDR1 is SEHNR and CDR2 is FQNEAQ in the germline V gene (reference sequence). J gave up 4 bases and V 5 bases, and 2 bases lay outside the gene matches. The CDR3 totals 14 residues.

A remark on this clone: The identical CDR3 is also encoded by other nucleotide sequences in the sample. This chain uses TRBV5-6 with TRBJ2-5, with TRBD1 matching over 10 bases. With 0 bases clipped from V and 5 bases from J, the junction kept 13 bases outside the gene matches. Per the germline V gene, CDR1 is SGHDT and CDR2 is YYEEEE. The CDR3 sequence is 18 residues long. The CDR3 here is CASSLGGGGTGVLETQYF. CDR3 coding DNA: TGTGCCAGCAGCTTGGGGGGTGGTGGGACAGGGGTGCTCGAGACCCAGTACTTC.

This clone occurred a few times. The chain carries TRBV25-1 and TRBJ1-5; 8 bases agree with TRBD1. Germline CDR1 MGHDK, CDR2 SYGVNS. CDR3 length equals 18 residues. J was trimmed by 7 bases and V by 1 base; bases with no gene match: 15. The chain's CDR3 is CASSESGTQGANSQPQHF. CDR3 nucleotide sequence: TGTGCCAGCAGTGAATCGGGTACCCAGGGGGCGAATTCCCAGCCCCAGCATTTT.

CDR3 region: CASSPGQASYGYTF. CDR3 nucleotide sequence: TGTGCCAGCAGTCCTGGACAGGCCTCCTATGGCTACACCTTC. The chain employs TRBV6-5 and TRBJ1-2, with TRBD1 matching over 7 bases. The CDR3 is made up of 14 amino acids. CDR1 is MNHEY, CDR2 SVGAGI, per germline. The V and J ends lost 5 bases and 4 bases, in that order; junction bases with no gene match: 7.

CDR3 loop: CASSPHAGEYNEQFF. Here the CDR3 DNA reads TGTGCCAGCAGCCCCCACGCGGGAGAGTACAATGAGCAGTTCTTC. V gene TRBV9 combines with J gene TRBJ2-1, with 7 bases lining up with TRBD2. V gave up 4 bases and J gave up 4 bases; unmatched junction bases: 8. This CDR3 spans 15 amino acids. CDR1 is SGDLS, CDR2 YYNGEE, per germline.